These 25 T cell receptor beta chains were sequenced from one sample in a study of blood T cell repertoires in COVID-19. The protocol was immunoSEQ multiplex PCR, while the TCRdb copy is restricted to in-frame clones and leaves out a portion. This table holds 180,000 or so clones, 85% found once. The specimen was PBMCs or T cells enriched from blood (not recorded which). These receptors were collected from a man between 40 and 49 years old who had recovered from COVID-19.

V gene TRBV5-5 combines with J gene TRBJ2-7, with D possibly TRBD2 on 6 matching bases. From germline, CDR1 is SGHKS and CDR2 YYEKEE (reference sequence). The V end lost 3 bases, the J end lost 2 bases, and 18 bases lay between the germline ends. The CDR3 has 16 amino acids. This CDR3 reads CASSYDRERKAYEQYF. The CDR3 DNA follows: TGTGCCAGCAGCTACGACCGGGAGCGGAAAGCCTACGAGCAGTACTTC.

As for this clone: One end of the junction is discordant with germline, which a read error may explain. V and J are TRBV27 and TRBJ2-1; D is possibly TRBD2 (5 bases). Germline V gene data show CDR1 as MNHEY and CDR2 as SMNVEV (reference sequence). This CDR3 is 14 amino acids long. CDR3 residues: CASSFQQDYHEQFF. In DNA, the CDR3 is TGTGCCAGCAGTTTTCAGCAAGACTACCATGAGCAGTTCTTC.

The V gene is TRBV27, the J gene TRBJ1-5; 9 nucleotides align to TRBD1. Germline V gives CDR1 MNHEY, CDR2 SMNVEV (reference sequence). This CDR3 comprises 13 residues. J lost 7 bases, V lost 5 bases, and 3 bases had no gene match. This CDR3 is CASSGQGWQPQHF. The CDR3 bases are TGTGCCAGCAGTGGACAGGGGTGGCAGCCCCAGCATTTT.

The chain employs TRBV3-1 (or the pseudogene TRBV3-2) and TRBJ1-2, with D perhaps TRBD1 (6 bases). The CDR3 consists of 14 residues. The germline V and J ends were trimmed by 3 bases and 4 bases, with 12 bases remaining between them. Germline V lookup: CDR1 LGHDT, CDR2 YNNKEL (reference sequence). CDR3 bases: TGTGCCAGCAGCCAGGGGGGGGCCGGCTATGGCTACACCTTC. Protein product: CASSQGGAGYGYTF.

The rearrangement joins TRBV6-5 to TRBJ1-1; a possible D gene is TRBD1 (5 bases). The CDR3 contains 13 residues. Germline CDR1 and CDR2: MNHEY and SVGAGI. V lost 7 bases and J lost 6, with 15 bases in between. CDR3 nucleotide sequence: TGTGCCAGCACCAACGGGGGGTTCGCTGAAGCTTTCTTT. Encoded protein: CASTNGGFAEAFF.

V gene TRBV5-1 combines with J gene TRBJ2-7, with D hard to call. Germline-derived CDR1 and CDR2 are SGHRS and YFSETQ. This CDR3 comprises 14 residues. V gave up 6 bases and J gave up 5 bases, with 18 bases separating them. CDR3 sequence reads: CASTYGPANDEQYF. The CDR3 nucleotides are TGCGCCAGCACCTACGGTCCTGCCAACGACGAGCAGTACTTC.

This sequence joins TRBV6-5 and TRBJ1-2; 9 bases are a match to TRBD1. CDR3 length equals 13 residues. Losses at the gene ends were 6 bases for V and 6 bases for J; bases not matched to a gene: 5. Germline assignment: CDR1 MNHEY and CDR2 SVGAGI. The CDR3 loop is CASSPGQGDGYTF. The CDR3 nucleotides read TGTGCCAGCAGCCCGGGACAGGGTGATGGCTACACCTTC.

The rearrangement joins TRBV19 to TRBJ2-2; D is undetermined. This CDR3 is 16 amino acids long. V gave up 2 bases and J gave up 0 bases, with 10 bases separating them. Germline CDR1 reads LNHDA; CDR2 reads SQIVND (reference sequence). The CDR3 reads CASSIRGPANTGELFF. The CDR3, as DNA: TGTGCCAGTAGTATACGAGGTCCCGCGAACACCGGGGAGCTGTTTTTT.

About this clone itself: The same CDR3 can be traced to other DNA sequences in this sample. This rearrangement joins TRBV9 to TRBJ1-1; D call uncertain. Per germline, CDR1 SGDLS and CDR2 YYNGEE. This CDR3 has 14 residues. V lost 0 bases, J lost 0 bases, and 6 bases lay in between. In DNA, the CDR3 is TGTGCCAGCAGCGTAGACAGTCTGAACACTGAAGCTTTCTTT. It is translated as CASSVDSLNTEAFF. Variable domain in full (rest from reference TRBV9 and TRBJ1-1): DSGVTQTPKHLITATGQRVTLRCSPRSGDLSVYWYQQSLDQGLQFLIQYYNGEERAKGNILERFSAQQFPDLHSELNLSSLELGDSALYFCASSVDSLNTEAFFGQGTRLTVV.

This clone was observed once. The V gene is TRBV10-1, the J gene TRBJ2-3; no clear D gene. The CDR3 is 12 amino acids. V lost 0 bases, J lost 5 bases, and 3 bases lay in between. CDR1 and CDR2 (germline): WNHNN, SYGVQD (reference sequence). CDR3 nucleotides: TGCGCCAGCAGTGAGTCGAGAGATACGCAGTATTTT. Amino acids: CASSESRDTQYF.

This sequence joins TRBV5-1 and TRBJ1-1; D remains unclear. Trimming shortened V by 0 bases and J by 4 bases, and 16 bases separated the two germline ends. The CDR3 has 16 residues. CDR1 and CDR2 (germline): SGHRS, YFSETQ. This CDR3 reads CASSLGDLTGTTEAFF. The CDR3 coding sequence is TGCGCCAGCAGCTTGGGGGATCTAACGGGAACCACTGAAGCTTTCTTT.

In this sample, this clone turned up many times. This chain uses TRBV27 with TRBJ1-1; no definite D call. The germline gives CDR1 MNHEY, CDR2 SMNVEV (reference sequence). Deletions cut 4 bases from V and 3 bases from J, with 3 bases between. The CDR3 extends over 11 amino acids. The CDR3 DNA is TGTGCCAGCAGTTCATACACTGAAGCTTTCTTT. Amino acids: CASSSYTEAFF.

The rearrangement links TRBV5-1 to TRBJ2-2, with 7 bases identical to TRBD2. Germline CDR1 is SGHRS and CDR2 is YFSETQ. V was pared by 6 bases and J by 3 bases, with 8 bases of the junction left unmatched. The CDR3 runs 15 residues. CDR3 residues: CASNLGGIDTGELFF. CDR3 DNA: TGCGCCAGCAACCTGGGGGGGATCGACACCGGGGAGCTGTTTTTT.

In its sample, this clone was seen once. The V and J genes are TRBV12-3 or TRBV12-4 and TRBJ2-7, with D maybe TRBD2 (6 bases). V dropped 5 bases and J dropped 6 bases, with 14 bases sitting between them. CDR3 length: 13 residues. The DNA for the CDR3 is TGTGCCAGCAGTCACCGGGAGTATTCCGAGCAGTACTTC. Translation: CASSHREYSEQYF.

The chain employs TRBV25-1 and TRBJ1-4, with 8 bases that match TRBD1. The trim removed 6 bases at V and 0 bases at J, leaving 6 bases unmatched. CDR3 length: 16 amino acids. The germline CDR1 and CDR2 sequences are MGHDK and SYGVNS. CDR3 bases: TGTGCCAGCAGGGGACAGGCCCTTGCAACTAATGAAAAACTGTTTTTT. Its protein product is CASRGQALATNEKLFF.

V gene TRBV5-1 combines with J gene TRBJ2-2; TRBD1 is a possible D gene (5 bases). Trimming left V 0 bases short and J 4 bases short, with 10 bases between. The V gene's germline CDR1 is SGHRS and CDR2 YFSETQ. The CDR3 contains 15 residues. The CDR3 spells CASSLGARATGELFF. For the CDR3, the DNA is TGCGCCAGCAGCTTGGGGGCCAGGGCCACCGGGGAGCTGTTTTTT.

In DNA, the CDR3 is TGTGCCAGCAGCTTAAACAGGGGCTACGAGCAGTACTTC. Encoded protein: CASSLNRGYEQYF. The chain combines TRBV5-5 with TRBJ2-7; 7 nucleotides agree with TRBD1. The length of the CDR3 is 13 residues. Germline V gene data show CDR1 as SGHKS and CDR2 as YYEKEE (reference sequence). The V and J ends lost 2 bases and 3 bases, in that order; junction bases with no gene match: 2.

The V call is TRBV12-3 or TRBV12-4, the J call TRBJ1-1; D not certain. The CDR3 runs 13 residues. Trimming removed 3 bases at V and 2 bases at J, with 7 bases between. The CDR3 nucleotides read TGTGCCAGCAGTTTTACTTCAAACACTGAAGCTTTCTTT. It specifies CASSFTSNTEAFF.

To note about this clone: The identical CDR3 is also encoded by other nucleotide sequences in the sample. The rearrangement links TRBV3-1 (or the pseudogene TRBV3-2) to TRBJ2-1, with 11 nucleotides matching TRBD2. The CDR3 has 16 amino acids. Looked up from germline, CDR1 is LGHDT and CDR2 is YNNKEL (reference sequence). The V gene end was trimmed by 3 bases and the J gene end by 2 bases; junction bases not matched to a gene: 3. For the CDR3, the DNA is TGTGCCAGCAGCCAGGGGGGACTAGCGGCCTACAATGAGCAGTTCTTC. Translation: CASSQGGLAAYNEQFF.

The J gene is TRBJ2-2, the V gene TRBV5-6; D is uncertain. V was cut by 0 bases and J by 4 bases, with 7 bases left in between. Per the germline V gene, CDR1 is SGHDT and CDR2 is YYEEEE. The CDR3 loop spans 14 amino acids. The CDR3 here is CASSLGKATGELFF. The CDR3, as DNA: TGTGCCAGCAGCTTGGGAAAAGCCACCGGGGAGCTGTTTTTT.

V gene TRBV21-1 combines with J gene TRBJ2-7; whether TRBD1, the table's D call, matches the DNA was not checked. TRBV21-1 is shown as a pseudogene. The CDR3 is 14 residues long. The chain's CDR3 is CASSNESGHYEQYF. CDR3 nucleotide sequence: TGTGCCAGCAGCAATGAAAGTGGACACTACGAGCAGTACTTC.

The rearrangement links TRBV19 to TRBJ2-5; 9 positions match TRBD1. The CDR3 sequence is 13 residues long. Germline CDR1 LNHDA, CDR2 SQIVND (reference sequence). The V segment lost 9 bases and the J segment 5 bases; nucleotides outside the gene matches: 7. CDR3 sequence: CASGTGRWETQYF. CDR3 in DNA: TGTGCCAGCGGGACAGGGAGATGGGAGACCCAGTACTTC.

The V gene is TRBV6-5, the J gene TRBJ2-7, with D possibly matching TRBD1 (7 bases). The CDR3 has 15 amino acids. Germline CDR1 reads MNHEY; CDR2 reads SVGAGI. The V and J ends lost 2 bases and 3 bases respectively, with 14 bases between them. The CDR3 loop is CASSYGGQGVYEQYF. For the CDR3, the DNA is TGTGCCAGCAGTTACGGGGGGCAGGGGGTCTACGAGCAGTACTTC.

The V call is TRBV19, the J call TRBJ1-1; 11 bases fit TRBD1. Germline V gives CDR1 LNHDA, CDR2 SQIVND (reference sequence). V gave up 9 bases and J gave up 4 bases; unmatched junction bases: 4. The CDR3 loop spans 13 amino acids. The CDR3 protein is CASTGTGGTEAFF. CDR3 nucleotide sequence: TGTGCCAGCACAGGGACAGGGGGCACTGAAGCTTTCTTT.

The rearrangement uses TRBV11-2 and TRBJ2-7, with D perhaps matching TRBD1 (5 bases). Per germline, CDR1 SGHAT and CDR2 FQNNGV. The germline V and J ends were trimmed by 2 bases and 5 bases, with 10 bases remaining between them. The CDR3 extends over 13 amino acids. The CDR3 reads CASSLSIRDEQYF. DNA of the CDR3: TGTGCCAGCAGCTTAAGCATCAGGGACGAGCAGTACTTC.